This note documents a single TCR beta chain sequence. Its antigen remains unidentified. The data are from a study of T cell responses to AZD1222 COVID-19 vaccine. The germline CDR1 and CDR2 sequences are SGHTA and FQGNSA. CDR3 length: 15 amino acids. V shed 6 bases, J shed 5 bases, and the junction held 10 bases outside the gene matches. Study-wide points: No day 14 peak samples; only post-peak repertoires were characterized.

TCRdb keeps only in-frame clones here, not all; method: immunoSEQ multiplex PCR. The sample shows about 140,000 clones, about 88% of them seen only once. The chain links TRBV7-2 to TRBJ2-1; 7 positions match TRBD1. This receptor was taken from an adult who received the AZD1222 COVID-19 vaccine. Here the sequenced sample was peripheral blood, taken 28 days after the second AZD1222 dose. The CDR3 DNA reads as TGTGCCAGCAGATCGGGACAGCGCTTAAACAATGAGCAGTTCTTC. It codes for CASRSGQRLNNEQFF.